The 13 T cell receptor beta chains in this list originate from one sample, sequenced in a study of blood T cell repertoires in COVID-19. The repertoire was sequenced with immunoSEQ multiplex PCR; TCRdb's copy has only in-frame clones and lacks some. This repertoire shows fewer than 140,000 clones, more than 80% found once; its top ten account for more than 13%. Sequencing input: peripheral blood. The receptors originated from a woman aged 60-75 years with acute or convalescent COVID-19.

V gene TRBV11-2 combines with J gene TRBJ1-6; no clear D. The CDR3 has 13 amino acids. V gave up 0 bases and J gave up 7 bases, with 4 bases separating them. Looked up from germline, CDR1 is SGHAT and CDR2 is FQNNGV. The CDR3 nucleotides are TGTGCCAGCAGCTTAGAGAGGAATTCACCCCTCCACTTT. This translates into CASSLERNSPLHF.

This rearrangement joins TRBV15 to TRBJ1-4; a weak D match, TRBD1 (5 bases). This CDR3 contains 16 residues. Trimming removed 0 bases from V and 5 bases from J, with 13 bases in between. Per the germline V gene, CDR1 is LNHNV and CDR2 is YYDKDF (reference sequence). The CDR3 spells CATSRDWSRVNEKLFF. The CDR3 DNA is TGTGCCACCAGCAGAGATTGGAGCAGGGTGAATGAAAAACTGTTTTTT. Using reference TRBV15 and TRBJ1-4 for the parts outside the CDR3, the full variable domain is DAMVIQNPRYQVTQFGKPVTLSCSQTLNHNVMYWYQQKSSQAPKLLFHYYDKDFNNEADTPDNFQSRRPNTSFCFLDIRSPGLGDTAMYLCATSRDWSRVNEKLFFGSGTQLSVL.

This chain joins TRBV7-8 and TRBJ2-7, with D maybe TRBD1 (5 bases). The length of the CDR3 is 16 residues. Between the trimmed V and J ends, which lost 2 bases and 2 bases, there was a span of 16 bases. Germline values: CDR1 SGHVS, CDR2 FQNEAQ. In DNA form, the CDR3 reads TGTGCCAGCAGCTTAAGTTCCGGACACCTTCCCTACGAGCAGTACTTC. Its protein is CASSLSSGHLPYEQYF.

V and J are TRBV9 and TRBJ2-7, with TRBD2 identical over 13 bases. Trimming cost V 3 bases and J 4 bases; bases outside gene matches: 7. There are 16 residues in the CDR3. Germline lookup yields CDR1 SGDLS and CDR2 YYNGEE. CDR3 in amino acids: CASSEGLAGQVYEQYF. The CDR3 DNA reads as TGTGCCAGCAGCGAGGGACTAGCGGGACAAGTTTACGAGCAGTACTTC. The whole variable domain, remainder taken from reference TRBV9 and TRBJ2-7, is DSGVTQTPKHLITATGQRVTLRCSPRSGDLSVYWYQQSLDQGLQFLIQYYNGEERAKGNILERFSAQQFPDLHSELNLSSLELGDSALYFCASSEGLAGQVYEQYFGPGTRLTVT.

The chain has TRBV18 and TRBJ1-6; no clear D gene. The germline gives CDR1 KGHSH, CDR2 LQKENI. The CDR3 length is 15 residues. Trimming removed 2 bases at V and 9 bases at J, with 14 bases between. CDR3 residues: CASSPEYSLSSPLHF. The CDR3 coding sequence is TGTGCCAGCTCACCAGAGTACAGTTTGAGTTCACCCCTCCACTTT.

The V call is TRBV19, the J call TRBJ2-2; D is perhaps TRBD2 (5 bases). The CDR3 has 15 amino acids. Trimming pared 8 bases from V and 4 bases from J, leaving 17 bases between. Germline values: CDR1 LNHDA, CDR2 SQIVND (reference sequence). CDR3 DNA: TGTGCCAGTGAATTTCCCGCGGGTGGCACCGGGGAGCTGTTTTTT. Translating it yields CASEFPAGGTGELFF. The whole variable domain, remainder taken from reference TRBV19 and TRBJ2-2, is DGGITQSPKYLFRKEGQNVTLSCEQNLNHDAMYWYRQDPGQGLRLIYYSQIVNDFQKGDIAEGYSVSREKKESFPLTVTSAQKNPTAFYLCASEFPAGGTGELFFGEGSRLTVL.

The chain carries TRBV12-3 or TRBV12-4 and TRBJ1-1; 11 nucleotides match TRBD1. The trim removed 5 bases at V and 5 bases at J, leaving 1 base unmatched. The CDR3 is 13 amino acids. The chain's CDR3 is CASSGDRGTEAFF. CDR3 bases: TGTGCCAGCAGTGGGGACAGGGGGACTGAAGCTTTCTTT.

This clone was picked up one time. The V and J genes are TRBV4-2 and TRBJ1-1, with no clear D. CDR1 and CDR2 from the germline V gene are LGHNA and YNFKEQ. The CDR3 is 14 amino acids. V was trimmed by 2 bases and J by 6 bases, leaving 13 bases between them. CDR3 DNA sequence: TGTGCCAGCAGCCAACACAGACGCCTCGCTGAAGCTTTCTTT. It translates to CASSQHRRLAEAFF.

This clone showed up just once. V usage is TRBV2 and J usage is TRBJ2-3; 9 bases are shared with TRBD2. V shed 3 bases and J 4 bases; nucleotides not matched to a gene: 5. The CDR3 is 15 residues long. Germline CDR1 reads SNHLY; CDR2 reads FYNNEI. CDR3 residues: CASSDRAGGSDTQYF. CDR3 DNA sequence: TGTGCCAGCAGTGACAGGGCGGGGGGGTCAGATACGCAGTATTTT.

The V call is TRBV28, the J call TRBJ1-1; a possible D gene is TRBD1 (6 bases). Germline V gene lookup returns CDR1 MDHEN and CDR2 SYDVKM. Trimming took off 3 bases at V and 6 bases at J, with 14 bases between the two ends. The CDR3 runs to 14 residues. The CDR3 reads CASSFGTRGPEAFF. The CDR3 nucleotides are TGTGCCAGCAGTTTCGGGACAAGGGGCCCTGAAGCTTTCTTT.

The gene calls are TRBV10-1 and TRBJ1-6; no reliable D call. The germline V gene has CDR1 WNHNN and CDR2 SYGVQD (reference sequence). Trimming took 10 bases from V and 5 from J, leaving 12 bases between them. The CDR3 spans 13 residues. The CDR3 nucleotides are TGCGCCACCGGACGGGAGAATAATTCACCCCTCCACTTT. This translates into CATGRENNSPLHF.

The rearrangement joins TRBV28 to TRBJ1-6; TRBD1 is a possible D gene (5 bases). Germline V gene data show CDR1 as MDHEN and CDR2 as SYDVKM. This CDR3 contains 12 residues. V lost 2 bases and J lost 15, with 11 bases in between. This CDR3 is CASSLGGDVLHF. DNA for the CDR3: TGTGCCAGCAGTTTAGGGGGGGATGTCCTCCACTTT.

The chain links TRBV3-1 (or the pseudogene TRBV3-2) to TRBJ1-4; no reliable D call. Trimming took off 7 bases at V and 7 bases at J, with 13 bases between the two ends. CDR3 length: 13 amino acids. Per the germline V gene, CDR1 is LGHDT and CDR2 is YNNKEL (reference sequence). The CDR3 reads CASMNLGSEKLFF. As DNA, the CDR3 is TGTGCCAGCATGAACCTAGGCAGTGAAAAACTGTTTTTT.